This TCR beta chain was recorded in a study of blood T cell repertoires in COVID-19. Study-level information: Samples came from the United States, Italy and Spain, spanning acute and convalescent COVID-19. Nucleic acid was either cDNA or gDNA, and it came from T cells, B-cell-depleted T cells, or PBMCs.

V lost 6 bases to trimming and J lost 5 bases, with 16 bases between them. CDR1 and CDR2 from the germline V gene are MDHEN and SYDVKM. This CDR3 comprises 14 residues. Profiled with immunoSEQ multiplex PCR; TCRdb holds only in-frame clones, not every one. The table lists about 35,000 clones, around 87% of them singletons. This chain joins TRBV28 and TRBJ2-5, with D perhaps matching TRBD2 (5 bases). What was sequenced was peripheral blood. This sequence originates from a human donor in a cohort sampled during active COVID-19. CDR3 in amino acids: CASRTEGAPETQYF. As DNA, the CDR3 is TGTGCCAGCAGAACAGAGGGCGCCCCCGAGACCCAGTACTTC.